A selection of T cell receptor beta chains follows, all from one sample in a study of early T cells in non-severe SARS-CoV-2 infection. TCRdb re-analysed the 5' RACE reads in MiXCR, keeping a single row per CDR3 protein. The sample carries 30,000 to 35,000 distinct CDR3 sequences, roughly 6% recorded once. The sequenced sample consisted of whole blood. The receptors stem from an adult who was a healthcare worker with PCR-confirmed SARS-CoV-2 infection or an uninfected control (not recorded which). Both conserved end residues are trimmed from each CDR3. Some rows mark clone size as missing; the rest say once, few, many or name a class of expanded clone.

TRBJ1-4 | TRBV2 | few | ASSETGRLGKLF
TRBJ2-1 | TRBV6-5 | many | ASSYSGGSYNEQF
TRBJ2-5 | TRBV2 | few | ASIKSAGVETQY
TRBJ2-2 | TRBV6-5 | many | ASVSRNTGELF
TRBJ1-4 | TRBV27 | many | ASSFGQTNEKLF
TRBJ2-1 | TRBV11-3 | few | ASSLALYNEQF
TRBJ2-2 | TRBV29-1 | many | SVESGYTGELF
TRBJ1-1 | TRBV18 | many | ASSLIKRGSGTEAF
TRBJ2-4 | TRBV19 | few | ASSTSPGTGAGNIQY
TRBJ2-2 | TRBV2 | few | ASSGDGAGELF
TRBJ2-2 | TRBV6-1 | - | ASRAASGTGELF
TRBJ2-2 | TRBV7-9 | - | ASSARIPTGELF
TRBJ2-1 | TRBV27 | many | AARAGAYNEQF
TRBJ1-1 | TRBV30 | many | AWSGRYTEAF
TRBJ2-7 | TRBV12-3/TRBV12-4 | many | ASSFPPWREDFYEQY
TRBJ2-1 | TRBV7-8 | many | ASNLGGQGKGLAGPEQF
TRBJ2-6 | TRBV11-2 | few | ASSPKRGRSVVGANVLT
TRBJ2-3 | TRBV6-5 | many | ASKGPLTPDTQY
TRBJ2-5 | TRBV7-2 | many | ASSLRGAGQETQY
TRBJ2-1 | TRBV24-1 | many | ATSDPSGTSYNEQF
TRBJ2-3 | TRBV11-2 | - | ASSLVRTTGSTDTQY
TRBJ2-3 | TRBV20-1 | many | SVGAHDTQY
TRBJ1-1 | TRBV2 | few | AIRTGGWDRNNMNTEAF
TRBJ1-2 | TRBV6-6 | - | ASSTDRVEGYT
TRBJ1-1 | TRBV12-3/TRBV12-4 | few | ASRTPGYTEAF
TRBJ2-2 | TRBV19 | many | ASSSLARNTGELF
TRBJ2-2 | TRBV18 | few | ASSSGLINAGELF
TRBJ2-3 | TRBV9 | many | ASSGIHSGSTDTQY
TRBJ2-1 | TRBV3-1 | many | ASSQDPAGGGNEQF
TRBJ2-4 | TRBV21-1 | many | ASSKLGWLAKNIQY
TRBJ2-7 | TRBV4-1 | few | ASSHGYGGQGASYEQY
TRBJ1-1 | TRBV20-1 | many | SASRVTEAF
TRBJ1-1 | TRBV5-4 | many | ASSLGWTEAF
TRBJ2-2 | TRBV20-1 | many | SARGLAGLSGELF
TRBJ2-3 | TRBV27 | many | ASSLGTSGTDTQY
TRBJ2-1 | TRBV7-9 | many | ASSLGVVRLAGNNEQF
TRBJ2-1 | TRBV11-3 | many | ASSLWGGEQF
TRBJ2-5 | TRBV4-3 | many | ASSHGGRWDRETQY
TRBJ1-3 | TRBV6-6 | many | ASSYGQGGNTIY
TRBJ2-5 | TRBV9 | many | ASSPGLGYETQY
TRBJ2-7 | TRBV5-1 | many | ASSPDGGGISLLYEQY
TRBJ1-1 | TRBV20-1 | few | SAPDTGRATEAF
TRBJ2-5 | TRBV7-2 | - | ASSSTGTSQETQY
TRBJ2-4 | TRBV11-2 | many | ASRGWTPADVKNIQY
TRBJ2-7 | TRBV9 | many | ASSVEAAGGNYEQY
TRBJ2-5 | TRBV20-1 | few | SARRPGPQETQY
TRBJ2-1 | TRBV2 | many | ASRWTRTTNEQF
TRBJ2-3 | TRBV15 | - | ATSRGKGFPSTDTQY
TRBJ2-3 | TRBV4-3 | many | ASSQDSSGRGADTQY